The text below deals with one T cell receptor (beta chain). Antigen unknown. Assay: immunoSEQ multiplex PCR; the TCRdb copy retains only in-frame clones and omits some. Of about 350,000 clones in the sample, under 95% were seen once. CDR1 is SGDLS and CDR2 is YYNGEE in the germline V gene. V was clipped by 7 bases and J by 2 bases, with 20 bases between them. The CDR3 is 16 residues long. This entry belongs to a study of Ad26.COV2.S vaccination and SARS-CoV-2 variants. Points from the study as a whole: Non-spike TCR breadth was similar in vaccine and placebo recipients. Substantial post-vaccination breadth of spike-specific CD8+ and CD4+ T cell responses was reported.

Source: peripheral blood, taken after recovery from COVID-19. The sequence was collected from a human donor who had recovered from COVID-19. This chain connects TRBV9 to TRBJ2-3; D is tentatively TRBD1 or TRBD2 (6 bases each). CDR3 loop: CASGLGGSKTTDTQYF. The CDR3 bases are TGTGCCAGCGGACTGGGGGGCTCCAAAACCACAGATACGCAGTATTTT.